The clone carrying this T cell receptor beta chain was counted at least ten times. Its antigen is not identified. Between the trimmed V and J ends, which lost 6 bases and 2 bases, there was a span of 9 bases. CDR3 length: 13 residues. From germline, CDR1 is MRHNA and CDR2 SNTAGT. Template switching created a universal primer site, and the cDNA included unique molecular identifiers. Each CDR3 protein gets one entry after TCRdb re-called the 5' RACE reads with MiXCR. The sample consists of a few hundred thousand distinct CDR3 sequences, approximately 10% of them appearing once. This sample was taken from a study of identical twins. Study-level findings and limits: Because invariant MAIT and iNKT cells could be present, zero-insertion analyses could be partly confounded. Out-of-frame beta chain sequences displayed weaker excess sharing between twins. Models predicted less out-of-frame TCR alpha sharing in monozygotic twins than was found.

These same records also appear under a second study, on yellow fever vaccine responses in identical twins.

The chain recombines TRBV6-4 with TRBJ2-3; TRBD2 might be the D (5 bases). The source material was PBMCs. This TCR was recovered from a woman aged 18-35 years in good health. CDR3 region: CASSEGSTDTQYF. CDR3 DNA: TGTGCCAGCAGCGAGGGCTCCACAGATACGCAGTATTTT.